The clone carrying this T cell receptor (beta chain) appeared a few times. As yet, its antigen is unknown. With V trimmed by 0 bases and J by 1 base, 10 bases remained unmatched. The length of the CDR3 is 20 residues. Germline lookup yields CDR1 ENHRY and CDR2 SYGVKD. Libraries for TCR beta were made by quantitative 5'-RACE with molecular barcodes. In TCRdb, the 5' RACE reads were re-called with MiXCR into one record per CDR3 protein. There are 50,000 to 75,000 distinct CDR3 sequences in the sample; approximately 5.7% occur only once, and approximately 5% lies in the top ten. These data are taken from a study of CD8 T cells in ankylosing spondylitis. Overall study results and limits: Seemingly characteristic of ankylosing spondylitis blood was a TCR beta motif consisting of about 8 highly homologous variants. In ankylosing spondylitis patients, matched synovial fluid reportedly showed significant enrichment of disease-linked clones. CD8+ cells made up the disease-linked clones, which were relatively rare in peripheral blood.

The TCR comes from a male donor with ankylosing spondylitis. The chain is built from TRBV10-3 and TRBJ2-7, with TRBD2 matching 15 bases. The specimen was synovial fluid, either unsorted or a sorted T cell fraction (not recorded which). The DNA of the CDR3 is TGTGCCATCAGTGAGTCGGGACTAGCGGGAGGTCTTAGCACGTCCTACGAGCAGTACTTC. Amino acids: CAISESGLAGGLSTSYEQYF.